This TCR beta chain was captured by sequencing in a study of glioma-infiltrating T cells after dendritic cell vaccination (dated by TCRdb to about 2016). Context from the whole study: Of the 15 or so glioblastoma patients in the cohort, all drawn from Phase I and II dendritic cell vaccination trials, 9 were newly diagnosed and 6 had recurrent disease. Between about 2003 and 2012, patients were given autologous tumor lysate-pulsed dendritic cell vaccination. To make the vaccine, monocyte-derived dendritic cells were cultured for six to eight days with IL-4 and GM-CSF and then pulsed overnight with autologous tumor lysate. Three intradermal dendritic cell vaccine injections were administered to patients at biweekly intervals in the arm below the axilla. In glioblastoma patients vaccinated with dendritic cells, deep sequencing of TCR beta CDR3 regions served to measure the amount of tumor-infiltrating lymphocytes and to compare repertoires between tumor and blood. Survival after dendritic cell vaccination was correlated with TCR sequencing metrics, including TIL content and tumor-blood repertoire overlap.

What the time point label conveys for this sample: after dendritic cell vaccination, including at tumor progression/relapse. Selection of patients required sufficient residual fresh-frozen tumor tissue and over two years of available survival data. None of the glioblastoma patients carried an isocitrate dehydrogenase mutation, although molecular status otherwise varied. PBMC were collected before vaccination, two weeks after the third vaccination, and at tumor progression if progression occurred. Genomic DNA was extracted with the Qiagen DNeasy Blood extraction Kit. Using the immunoSEQ assay, TCRB CDR3 regions were amplified from roughly 1.9 micrograms of genomic DNA, or from all available DNA when less than that was on hand. Multiplex PCR used 60 forward primers for TCR V beta segments and 13 reverse primers for J beta segments. To estimate the number of reads per starting template, synthetic control templates were added to each sample at limiting dilution. Reads of 87 bp were generated by sequencing on the Illumina HiSeq System. As for how the authors treated the data: To remove PCR and sequencing errors, closely related sequences were merged with a nearest neighbor algorithm. TCR overlap was measured as the percentage of unique tumor TCR beta sequences that were also present in the peripheral blood of the same patient. Entries here come from immuneACCESS through TCRdb and include only in-frame sequences with V and J called. Some clones fail to appear in such tables; in the studies checked, an unresolved V gene covers under half of the shortfall, and the cause of the remainder is unknown. The V and J calls and clone size come from that table; D and trimming were worked out from the DNA. The sample table records 90,000 to 140,000 clones; 90% of these occur just once. The ten largest account for over 2.5% of the sample.

The study at large found these results: The cohort was small and heterogeneous, few patients had complete blood and tumor sets, and even fewer had initial-recurrent tumor pairs. The three-group TCR overlap response model was characterized as speculative, and prospective validation of the model was stated to be required. TCR clonality showed no direct relationship with survival, which suggests that a diverse polyclonal response may matter. Longer time to progression and overall survival after dendritic cell vaccination were predicted by higher estimated pretreatment TIL content.

The CDR3 covers 14 residues, taking in both the cysteine and the phenylalanine. The entry retains the CDR3 DNA only, 42 bases that are in frame from base 1. Sequences GTSNPN (CDR1) and SVGIG (CDR2) are obtained from the germline V gene (reference sequence). V is trimmed back by 0 bases and J by 5 bases, and the junction contains 2 bases that no gene match accounts for. Points on this clone: The antigen this receptor binds is unknown. No much larger clone exists at a distance of one base, and base qualities are not known.

This sequence uses TRBV30 and TRBJ2-3; 10 of the junction bases match TRBD2. This material consisted of blood, taken after dendritic cell vaccination. This receptor was identified in a human donor with glioblastoma. The encoded CDR3 is CAWSVRLAGDTQYF. The sequenced DNA is TGTGCCTGGAGTGTACGACTAGCGGGAGATACGCAGTATTTT.